The present entry profiles one T cell receptor (beta chain) with its context. Antigen: not known. The data are from a study of cytomegalovirus exposure and HLA in healthy donors. Study conclusions and caveats: Specificity for CMV antigens was confirmed in vitro for a few of the CMV-associated chains. TCR beta sequences reportedly predicted the HLA-A and HLA-B alleles of most subjects accurately. Per a later analysis, about 17,000 TCR beta sequences showed association with HLA alleles at 0.05 false discovery rate.

The CDR3 has 11 residues. V was pared by 5 bases and J by 12 bases, with 14 bases between. Germline V CDR1 and CDR2: LNHDA, SQIVND (reference sequence). PCR employed 60 Vbeta and 13 Jbeta primers. Here immunoSEQ multiplex PCR was the method, and the copy in TCRdb shows in-frame clones only, minus some. The profile shows 150,000 or so clones, around 80% of them singletons. The gene calls are TRBV19 and TRBJ2-7; perhaps TRBD1 as D (6 bases). The sample consisted of PBMCs. The receptor's source is a man younger than 35 in good health and CMV-seropositive. As DNA, the CDR3 is TGTGCCAGTAGTCACAGGGATTATGTGTACTTC. Translation gives CASSHRDYVYF.